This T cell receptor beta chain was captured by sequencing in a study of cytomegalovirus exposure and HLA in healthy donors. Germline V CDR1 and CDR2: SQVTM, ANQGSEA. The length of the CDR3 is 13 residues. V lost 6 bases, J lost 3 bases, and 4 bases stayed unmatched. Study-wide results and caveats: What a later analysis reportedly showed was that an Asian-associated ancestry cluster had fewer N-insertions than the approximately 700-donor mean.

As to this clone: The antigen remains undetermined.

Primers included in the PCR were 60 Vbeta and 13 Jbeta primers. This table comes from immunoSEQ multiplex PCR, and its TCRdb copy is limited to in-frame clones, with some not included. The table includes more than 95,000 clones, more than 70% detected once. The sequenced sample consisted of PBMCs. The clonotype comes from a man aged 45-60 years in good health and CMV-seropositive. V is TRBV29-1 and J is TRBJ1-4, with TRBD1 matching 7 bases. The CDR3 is CSVLGQANEKLFF. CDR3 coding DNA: TGCAGCGTCCTTGGACAGGCTAATGAAAAACTGTTTTTT. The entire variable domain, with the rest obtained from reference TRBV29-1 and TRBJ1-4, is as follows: SAVISQKPSRDICQRGTSLTIQCQVDSQVTMMFWYRQQPGQSLTLIATANQGSEATYESGFVIDKFPISRPNLTFSTLTVSNMSPEDSSIYLCSVLGQANEKLFFGSGTQLSVL.